What follows describes a single T cell receptor (beta chain). Its antigen is unidentified. PCR amplification relied on 60 Vbeta primers (plus 13 Jbeta primers). Only in-frame clones appear in the TCRdb table, and some are missing; sequencing was by immunoSEQ multiplex PCR. The sample lists more than 150,000 clones, just over 75% occurring once. These data are taken from a study of cytomegalovirus exposure and HLA in healthy donors. Broader study findings: According to an earlier analysis, most TCR beta V segments yielded productive rearrangements about 90% or about 30% of the time. V segments that were indistinguishable, TRBV6-2 and TRBV6-3 among them, were omitted from analysis.

Per the germline V gene, CDR1 is MGHRA and CDR2 is YSYEKL. V trimming: 2 bases; J trimming: 9 bases; junction bases outside the gene matches: 13. CDR3 length: 16 amino acids. Specimen: PBMCs. This TCR derives from a man between 35 and 55 years old in good health and CMV-seronegative. This chain links TRBV4-1 with TRBJ1-5; TRBD1 matches at 7 bases. The CDR3 DNA reads TGCGCCAGCAGCCAAAAGCCCGGGACAGCGGCGGGGCCCCAGCATTTT. Its translation is CASSQKPGTAAGPQHF.